One and the same sample provided the 29 T cell receptor beta chains below, sequenced in a study of regulatory T cells in long-lasting Graves disease. Stated time point: persistent/refractory GD, antithyroid drugs over 5 years with positive TRAb. The TCR library was made from RNA extracted from PBMCs. Through Arm-PCR of CDR3 regions and iRepertoire HTBI primers, TCR beta libraries were built. TCRdb passed the multiplex PCR reads through MiXCR, listing each CDR3 protein once. The sample has 700,000 or so distinct CDR3 sequences; 25% to 35% are singletons. The material was peripheral blood mononuclear cells (PBMCs), obtained when the disease was refractory, from a patient treated with antithyroid drugs. These receptors were obtained from a female donor with Graves disease.

The rearrangement joins TRBV4-1 to TRBJ1-1, with D possibly matching TRBD1 (6 bases). The germline V and J ends were trimmed by 1 base and 2 bases, with 14 bases remaining between them. The CDR3 is 16 residues long. The germline CDR1 and CDR2 sequences are MGHRA and YSYEKL. The CDR3: CASSQALGGVNTEAFF. The DNA of the CDR3 is TGCGCCAGCAGCCAAGCTTTGGGGGGCGTAAACACTGAAGCTTTCTTT.

This rearrangement joins TRBV6-5 to TRBJ1-4; D gene unclear. CDR1 is MNHEY and CDR2 is SVGAGI in the germline V gene. V shed 3 bases and J shed 3 bases, with 14 bases lying between them. The length of the CDR3 is 16 residues. The CDR3 region is CASSYRWRPPNEKLFF. CDR3 bases: TGTGCCAGCAGTTATAGGTGGCGGCCACCTAATGAAAAACTGTTTTTT.

This clonotype occurred a few times. The gene calls are TRBV6-1 and TRBJ1-1; weak D call: TRBD1 (5 bases). This CDR3 has 14 residues. Trimming removed 10 bases from V and 1 base from J, with 16 bases in between. Per germline, CDR1 MNHNS and CDR2 SASEGT. The chain's CDR3 is CAIKWGTGNTEAFF. The DNA for the CDR3 is TGTGCCATCAAATGGGGGACGGGGAACACTGAAGCTTTCTTT.

This clonotype was counted a few times. The chain uses TRBV20-1 and TRBJ2-3; TRBD2 agrees at 9 bases. Trimming removed 3 bases from V and 2 bases from J; junction bases left unmatched: 6. The germline V gene encodes CDR1 DFQATT and CDR2 SNEGSKA (reference sequence). The CDR3 runs 15 residues. CDR3 sequence: CSARGGRGVTDTQYF. The CDR3 DNA sequence: TGCAGTGCTAGGGGCGGGAGGGGTGTCACAGATACGCAGTATTTT.

This clonotype was counted ten times or more. The V call is TRBV28, the J call TRBJ1-2; D is uncertain. Germline V gives CDR1 MDHEN, CDR2 SYDVKM. Trimming cost V 1 base and J 4 bases, with 4 bases left between them. The CDR3 consists of 12 residues. The CDR3 coding sequence is TGTGCCAGCAGTTTATCCCGCTATGGCTACACCTTC. It yields the protein CASSLSRYGYTF.

The chain has TRBV20-1 and TRBJ1-2; 9 bases align to TRBD1. V lost 5 bases and J lost 1; bases outside the gene matches: 2. Germline V lookup: CDR1 DFQATT, CDR2 SNEGSKA (reference sequence). This CDR3 has 13 amino acids. The CDR3 here is CSAGDRDNYGYTF. CDR3 coding DNA: TGCAGTGCTGGGGACAGGGATAACTATGGCTACACCTTC.

This clonotype was seen only a few times. The chain has TRBV10-3 and TRBJ2-5, with 11 bases lining up with TRBD1. The CDR3 totals 16 residues. Germline V gives CDR1 ENHRY, CDR2 SYGVKD. J lost 5 bases, V lost 5 bases, and 10 bases had no gene match. The CDR3 protein is CAISSRTGGAGETQYF. CDR3 nucleotides: TGTGCCATCAGTTCCCGGACAGGGGGCGCGGGGGAGACCCAGTACTTC.

This clonotype was counted only a few times. This chain uses TRBV11-3 with TRBJ2-2, with 13 bases that match TRBD2. The CDR3 runs 17 residues. Looked up from germline, CDR1 is SGHNT and CDR2 is YENEEA. Trimming at V came to 1 base and at J to 3 bases, leaving 2 bases not matched to a gene. The CDR3 DNA is TGTGCCAGCAGCTTAGGCGGACTAGCGGGGGACACCGGGGAGCTGTTTTTT. This translates into CASSLGGLAGDTGELFF.

V gene TRBV6-1 combines with J gene TRBJ2-7; 8 nucleotides align to TRBD1. V gave up 6 bases and J gave up 6 bases; unmatched junction bases: 10. The germline CDR1 and CDR2 sequences are MNHNS and SASEGT. The CDR3 has 14 residues. Written as DNA, the CDR3 is TGTGCCAGCAGACCGGGACAGGAGCTTTTCGAGCAGTACTTC. Residues: CASRPGQELFEQYF.

In this sample, this clonotype turned up a few times. The chain links TRBV27 to TRBJ1-2, with a weak D call TRBD1 (6 bases). CDR3 size: 13 residues. V shed 3 bases and J shed 6 bases, with 11 bases lying between them. In germline, CDR1 is MNHEY, CDR2 SMNVEV (reference sequence). Here the CDR3 reads CASSFRGLDGYTF. In DNA, the CDR3 is TGTGCCAGCAGTTTCCGGGGGCTGGATGGCTACACCTTC.

The chain recombines TRBV12-3 or TRBV12-4 with TRBJ2-5, with 8 bases that match TRBD2. The junction had 9 bases not matched to a gene; V was cut back by 8 bases and J by 4 bases. This CDR3 comprises 14 residues. CDR3 nucleotide sequence: TGTGCCAGCGCGGCCAGCGGGAGTGGAGAGACCCAGTACTTC. It specifies CASAASGSGETQYF.

V is TRBV10-3 and J is TRBJ1-1; 7 nucleotides align to TRBD1. This CDR3 spans 16 amino acids. Germline V gives CDR1 ENHRY, CDR2 SYGVKD. Trimming removed 1 base from V and 0 bases from J; junction bases left unmatched: 5. DNA for the CDR3: TGTGCCATCAGTGAGTTGACAGGGACCATGAACACTGAAGCTTTCTTT. This sequence encodes CAISELTGTMNTEAFF.

The sample holds a few counts of this clonotype. The rearrangement uses TRBV6-1 and TRBJ2-7, with D uncertain. Trimming shortened V by 5 bases and J by 6 bases, and 11 bases separated the two germline ends. Germline CDR1 MNHNS, CDR2 SASEGT. The CDR3 is 12 residues long. CDR3 protein: CASSNQYSEQYF. The CDR3 DNA follows: TGTGCCAGCAGTAACCAATACTCCGAGCAGTACTTC.

This rearrangement joins TRBV20-1 to TRBJ2-1; 12 bases map to TRBD2. After removal of 1 base from V and 7 bases from J, the junction contained 8 bases not matched to a gene. Germline loops: CDR1 DFQATT, CDR2 SNEGSKA (reference sequence). The CDR3 sequence is 16 residues long. CDR3 in DNA: TGCAGTGCTAGAGCTGAAGCTAGCGGGAGGGGGAATGAGCAGTTCTTC. The encoded protein is CSARAEASGRGNEQFF.

This clonotype was seen repeatedly, ten times or more. The chain employs TRBV2 and TRBJ1-5; D remains unclear. CDR3 size: 15 residues. V was trimmed by 6 bases and J by 6 bases, leaving 18 bases between them. Germline loops: CDR1 SNHLY, CDR2 FYNNEI. Here the CDR3 DNA reads TGTGCCAGCAGAGGAGGATGGGGAGGAAGTCAGCCCCAGCATTTT. Its translation: CASRGGWGGSQPQHF.

V usage is TRBV6-2 or TRBV6-3 and J usage is TRBJ2-7; possible D gene TRBD2, 6 bases. V was clipped by 4 bases and J by 2 bases, with 15 bases between them. CDR3 size: 15 residues. Germline CDR1 and CDR2: MNHEY and SVGEGT. CDR3 DNA: TGTGCCAGCAGTTTTAGCGGAGCCCCTACCTACGAGCAGTACTTC. Translated: CASSFSGAPTYEQYF.

This clonotype was counted between two and nine times. The V and J genes are TRBV18 and TRBJ1-1; perhaps TRBD1 as D (5 bases). V was shortened by 4 bases and J by 7 bases, with 16 bases between the two germline ends. CDR1 is KGHSH, CDR2 LQKENI, per germline. The CDR3 contains 14 residues. As DNA, the CDR3 is TGTGCCAGCTCACGGGACCTCCGAAGGGATGAAGCTTTCTTT. This gives the protein CASSRDLRRDEAFF.

The CDR3 reads CASRDSGYEQYF. The DNA of the CDR3 is TGCGCCAGCCGGGACAGCGGCTACGAGCAGTACTTC. V and J are TRBV5-1 and TRBJ2-7; 7 bases fit TRBD1. Germline CDR1 reads SGHRS; CDR2 reads YFSETQ. CDR3 length: 12 amino acids. The trim removed 7 bases at V and 3 bases at J, leaving 4 bases unmatched.

V and J are TRBV19 and TRBJ1-2, with 9 bases identical to TRBD1. The CDR3 totals 16 residues. The V gene's germline CDR1 is LNHDA and CDR2 SQIVND (reference sequence). V shed 5 bases, J shed 4 bases, and the junction held 11 bases outside the gene matches. The CDR3, as DNA: TGTGCCAGTAGTTCGGACAGGGGTGGTAAGGGCTATGGCTACACCTTC. Residues: CASSSDRGGKGYGYTF.

At least ten counts were recorded for this clonotype. This chain joins TRBV28 and TRBJ1-1, with D possibly TRBD1 on 6 matching bases. Germline CDR1 and CDR2: MDHEN and SYDVKM. V lost 4 bases to trimming and J lost 9 bases, with 12 bases between them. CDR3 length: 12 amino acids. The DNA of the CDR3 is TGTGCCAGCAGTTACCTCCGGGACAAAGCTTTCTTT. This translates into CASSYLRDKAFF.

V usage is TRBV7-9 and J usage is TRBJ2-7; D may correspond to TRBD1 or TRBD2 (5 bases each). The CDR3 sequence is 16 residues long. Deletions cut 5 bases from V and 2 bases from J, with 19 bases between. Looked up from germline, CDR1 is SEHNR and CDR2 is FQNEAQ (reference sequence). The CDR3 DNA is TGTGCCAGCAGCCCCCTTCGGGGACCGAAAACCTACGAGCAGTACTTC. It yields the protein CASSPLRGPKTYEQYF.

V is TRBV6-2 or TRBV6-3 and J is TRBJ1-5; a weak D match, TRBD1 (5 bases). Trimming removed 5 bases from V and 11 bases from J, with 16 bases in between. From germline, CDR1 is MNHEY and CDR2 SVGEGT. The CDR3 consists of 13 residues. CDR3: CASSEKIGGAQHF. The CDR3 nucleotides read TGTGCCAGCAGTGAAAAGATTGGGGGGGCCCAGCATTTT.

This clonotype was detected many times. The V call is TRBV5-5, the J call TRBJ1-2; D gene unclear. V was pared by 4 bases and J by 0 bases, with 13 bases between. Germline CDR1 SGHKS, CDR2 YYEKEE (reference sequence). The CDR3 is 15 amino acids. This CDR3 is CASSPSGTPNYGYTF. As DNA, the CDR3 is TGTGCCAGCAGCCCCTCAGGAACTCCTAACTATGGCTACACCTTC.

This clonotype showed up just a few times. The genes are TRBV5-5 and TRBJ1-1; tentative D call: TRBD1 (6 bases). The V gene lost 2 bases and the J gene lost 8 bases, with 10 bases spanning the gap. The length of the CDR3 is 12 residues. Germline V lookup: CDR1 SGHKS, CDR2 YYEKEE (reference sequence). The DNA for the CDR3 is TGTGCCAGCAGCTTTTCTACAGGGGAAGCTTTCTTT. Translating gives CASSFSTGEAFF.

The rearrangement links TRBV28 to TRBJ1-1, with 10 bases aligning to TRBD1. The CDR3 covers 17 residues. The germline CDR1 and CDR2 sequences are MDHEN and SYDVKM. Germline trimming cut 7 bases from V and 5 bases from J; bases unmatched to any gene: 16. The CDR3 is CASIKLLPGQGKTEAFF. For the CDR3, the DNA is TGTGCCAGCATTAAGCTCCTTCCGGGACAGGGGAAGACTGAAGCTTTCTTT.

The chain carries TRBV7-9 and TRBJ1-2, with D uncertain. This CDR3 is 16 amino acids long. Trimming cost V 0 bases and J 1 base, with 12 bases left between them. Per the germline V gene, CDR1 is SEHNR and CDR2 is FQNEAQ (reference sequence). The CDR3 bases are TGTGCCAGCAGCTTAGCCAATGGGCGGGTTAACTATGGCTACACCTTC. This codes for CASSLANGRVNYGYTF.

This chain links TRBV5-1 with TRBJ1-2; D perhaps matches TRBD1 (6 bases). V lost 0 bases and J lost 6, with 18 bases in between. CDR1 SGHRS and CDR2 YFSETQ come from the germline V gene. This CDR3 spans 16 amino acids. CDR3 residues: CASSLAGLGAGDGYTF. In nucleotides, the CDR3 is TGCGCCAGCAGCTTGGCCGGACTGGGGGCTGGGGATGGCTACACCTTC.

This clonotype was observed a few times. This sequence joins TRBV20-1 and TRBJ2-5, with TRBD2 identical over 8 bases. CDR1 DFQATT and CDR2 SNEGSKA come from the germline V gene (reference sequence). The CDR3 totals 15 residues. The junction had 14 bases not matched to a gene; V was cut back by 6 bases and J by 5 bases. The CDR3 nucleotides read TGCAGTGCCAACGAACTAGCGGTGCTGGGTGAGACCCAGTACTTC. Translation gives CSANELAVLGETQYF.

This clonotype showed up just once. This rearrangement joins TRBV5-5 to TRBJ1-5; D uncertain. Germline CDR1 SGHKS, CDR2 YYEKEE (reference sequence). V was clipped by 3 bases and J by 4 bases, with 17 bases between them. The CDR3 is made up of 16 amino acids. Written as DNA, the CDR3 is TGTGCCAGCAGCTCTCTCGACCTCGGCCAAAATCAGCCCCAGCATTTT. The encoded protein is CASSSLDLGQNQPQHF.